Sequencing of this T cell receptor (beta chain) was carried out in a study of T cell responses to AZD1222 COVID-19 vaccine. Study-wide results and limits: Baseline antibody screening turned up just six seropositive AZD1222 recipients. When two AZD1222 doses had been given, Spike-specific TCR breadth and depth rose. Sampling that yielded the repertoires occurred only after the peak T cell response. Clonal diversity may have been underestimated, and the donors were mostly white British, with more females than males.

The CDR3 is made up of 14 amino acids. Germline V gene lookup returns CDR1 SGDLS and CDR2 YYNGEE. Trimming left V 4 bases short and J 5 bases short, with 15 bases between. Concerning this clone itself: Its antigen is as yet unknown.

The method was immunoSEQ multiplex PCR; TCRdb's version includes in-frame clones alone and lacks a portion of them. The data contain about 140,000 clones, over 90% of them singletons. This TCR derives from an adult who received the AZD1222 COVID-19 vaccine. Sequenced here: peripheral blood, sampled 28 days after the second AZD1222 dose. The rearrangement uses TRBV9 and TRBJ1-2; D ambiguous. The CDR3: CASSPQSGGYGYTF. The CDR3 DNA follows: TGTGCCAGCAGCCCACAGTCAGGTGGGTATGGCTACACCTTC.